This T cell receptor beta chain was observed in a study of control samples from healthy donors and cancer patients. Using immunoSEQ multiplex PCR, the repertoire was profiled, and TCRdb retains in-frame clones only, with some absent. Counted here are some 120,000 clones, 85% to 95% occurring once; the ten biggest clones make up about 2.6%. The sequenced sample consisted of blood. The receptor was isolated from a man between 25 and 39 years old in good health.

Here the CDR3 reads CASSPPTKGNIQYF. The CDR3 bases are TGTGCCAGCAGCCCCCCGACGAAGGGAAACATTCAGTACTTC. The chain joins TRBV11-2 to TRBJ2-4; D unresolved. The CDR3 extends over 14 amino acids. The V gene lost 5 bases and the J gene lost 6 bases, with 14 bases spanning the gap. CDR1 is SGHAT and CDR2 is FQNNGV in the germline V gene.